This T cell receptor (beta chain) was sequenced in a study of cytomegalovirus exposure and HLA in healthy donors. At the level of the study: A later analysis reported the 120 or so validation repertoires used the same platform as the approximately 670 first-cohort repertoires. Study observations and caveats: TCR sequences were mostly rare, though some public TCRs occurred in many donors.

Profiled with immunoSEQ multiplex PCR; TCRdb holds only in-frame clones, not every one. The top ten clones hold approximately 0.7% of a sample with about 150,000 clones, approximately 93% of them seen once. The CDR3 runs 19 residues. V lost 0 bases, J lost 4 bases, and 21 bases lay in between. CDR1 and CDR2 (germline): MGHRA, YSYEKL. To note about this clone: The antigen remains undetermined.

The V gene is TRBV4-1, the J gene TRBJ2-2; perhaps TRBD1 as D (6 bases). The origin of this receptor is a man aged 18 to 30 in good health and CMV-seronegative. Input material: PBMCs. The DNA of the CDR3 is TGCGCCAGCAGCCAAGATCTCTTTCCGGTACAGGGTGGCACCGGGGAGCTGTTTTTT. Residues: CASSQDLFPVQGGTGELFF.